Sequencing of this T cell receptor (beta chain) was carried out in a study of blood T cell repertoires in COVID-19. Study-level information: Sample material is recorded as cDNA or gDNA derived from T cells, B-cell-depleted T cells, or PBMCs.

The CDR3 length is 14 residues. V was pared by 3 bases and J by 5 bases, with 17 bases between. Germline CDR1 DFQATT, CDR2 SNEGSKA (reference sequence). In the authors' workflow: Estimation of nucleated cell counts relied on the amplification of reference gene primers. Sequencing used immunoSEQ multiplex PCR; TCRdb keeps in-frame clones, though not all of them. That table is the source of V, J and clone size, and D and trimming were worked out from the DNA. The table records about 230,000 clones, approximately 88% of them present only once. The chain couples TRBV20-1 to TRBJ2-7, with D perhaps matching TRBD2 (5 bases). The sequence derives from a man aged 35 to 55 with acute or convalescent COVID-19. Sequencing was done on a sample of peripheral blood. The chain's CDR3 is CSASYSRGLHEQYF. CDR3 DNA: TGCAGTGCTAGTTATTCACGGGGTTTACACGAGCAGTACTTC.